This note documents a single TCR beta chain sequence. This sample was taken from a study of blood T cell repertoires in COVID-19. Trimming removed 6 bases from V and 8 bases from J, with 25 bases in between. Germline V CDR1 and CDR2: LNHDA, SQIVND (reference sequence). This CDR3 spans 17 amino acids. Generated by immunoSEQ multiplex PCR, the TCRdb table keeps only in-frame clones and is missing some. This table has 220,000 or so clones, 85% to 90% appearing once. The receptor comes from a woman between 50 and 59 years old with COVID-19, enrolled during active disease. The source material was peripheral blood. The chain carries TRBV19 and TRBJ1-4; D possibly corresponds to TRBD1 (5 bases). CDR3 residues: CASREPGGLWMGEKLFF. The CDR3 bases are TGTGCCAGTAGAGAGCCCGGGGGATTATGGATGGGGGAAAAACTGTTTTTT.